A single sample is the source of the 27 T cell receptor beta chains below, sequenced in a study of radiation and T cells in renal cell carcinoma. The time point: blood 4 weeks post-SBRT, at nephrectomy. Treatment described: 15 Gy SBRT to primary tumor, nephrectomy 4 weeks later. Here immunoSEQ multiplex PCR was the method, and the copy in TCRdb shows in-frame clones only, minus some. In the table there are fewer than 80,000 clones, around four fifths of which are singletons. The material sequenced was blood, taken from a patient whose treatment included radiotherapy and nephrectomy. The receptors come from a woman aged 55-75 years with renal cell carcinoma.

This clone was picked up a small number of times. The rearrangement uses TRBV9 and TRBJ2-1, with 7 bases aligning to TRBD2. The CDR3 has 16 amino acids. V lost 3 bases to trimming and J lost 0 bases; unmatched junction nucleotides: 6. CDR1 is SGDLS and CDR2 is YYNGEE in the germline V gene. CDR3 sequence reads: CASSALAGASYNEQFF. Written as DNA, the CDR3 is TGTGCCAGCAGCGCCTTAGCGGGCGCCTCCTACAATGAGCAGTTCTTC.

V gene TRBV5-6 combines with J gene TRBJ2-7, with D tentatively TRBD2 (5 bases). The CDR3 runs 13 residues. CDR1 and CDR2 (germline): SGHDT, YYEEEE. Between the trimmed V and J ends, which lost 6 bases and 4 bases, there was a span of 14 bases. The CDR3 reads CASTLDSPYEQYF. CDR3 nucleotides: TGTGCCAGCACCCTGGACTCCCCATACGAGCAGTACTTC.

V gene TRBV4-1 combines with J gene TRBJ2-7; TRBD1 might be the D (5 bases). Germline assignment: CDR1 MGHRA and CDR2 YSYEKL. The V and J ends lost 3 bases and 4 bases respectively, with 10 bases between them. The CDR3 consists of 13 residues. In DNA, the CDR3 is TGCGCCAGCAGCCAGGGTAGACAGTACGAGCAGTACTTC. Protein: CASSQGRQYEQYF.

The genes are TRBV4-2 and TRBJ1-5; D perhaps matches TRBD1 (6 bases). V gave up 3 bases and J gave up 4 bases, with 13 bases separating them. The CDR3 totals 15 residues. Germline CDR1 LGHNA, CDR2 YNFKEQ. CDR3 region: CASSHDERGNQPQHF. CDR3 DNA sequence: TGTGCCAGCAGCCACGATGAGAGGGGGAATCAGCCCCAGCATTTT.

V gene TRBV29-1 combines with J gene TRBJ2-1, with 11 bases matching TRBD2. J lost 6 bases, V lost 6 bases, and 7 bases had no gene match. Germline V gives CDR1 SQVTM, CDR2 ANQGSEA. The CDR3 is made up of 14 amino acids. The CDR3 nucleotides are TGCAGCGTCTACACTAGCGGGGGCTCCAATGAGCAGTTCTTC. Encoded protein: CSVYTSGGSNEQFF.

This chain uses TRBV7-6 with TRBJ1-3; D not certain. CDR1 is SGHVS and CDR2 is FNYEAQ in the germline V gene. Trimming pared 0 bases from V and 4 bases from J, leaving 16 bases between. This CDR3 spans 17 amino acids. The CDR3 DNA sequence: TGTGCCAGCAGCTTAGCCCGCTCCGGAGTGGTGGGAAACACCATATATTTT. This codes for CASSLARSGVVGNTIYF.

The gene calls are TRBV9 and TRBJ1-1; TRBD1 might be the D (6 bases). The length of the CDR3 is 15 residues. The V gene lost 2 bases and the J gene lost 1 base, with 12 bases spanning the gap. Germline CDR1 SGDLS, CDR2 YYNGEE. Here the CDR3 DNA reads TGTGCCAGCAGCGTTACGGACAGCACGAACACTGAAGCTTTCTTT. Amino acid sequence: CASSVTDSTNTEAFF.

This chain connects TRBV10-3 to TRBJ1-1; TRBD1 aligns across 7 bases. J was trimmed by 6 bases and V by 2 bases; bases with no gene match: 3. CDR3 length: 13 residues. Per the germline V gene, CDR1 is ENHRY and CDR2 is SYGVKD. The CDR3 region is CAISEGDRPEAFF. For the CDR3, the DNA is TGTGCCATCAGTGAGGGGGACAGACCTGAAGCTTTCTTT.

The chain combines TRBV10-3 with TRBJ2-7; perhaps TRBD2 as D (6 bases). Trimming cost V 0 bases and J 5 bases, with 20 bases left between them. The CDR3 is 17 residues long. Germline-derived CDR1 and CDR2 are ENHRY and SYGVKD. The CDR3 DNA reads as TGTGCCATCAGTGAGTCGGCCCTTCTGGGAGGAGGCGACGAGCAGTACTTC. This gives the protein CAISESALLGGGDEQYF.

CDR3 sequence: CACDLPGQRVYNEQFF. The CDR3 nucleotides read TGTGCCTGCGATTTACCGGGACAACGCGTTTACAATGAGCAGTTCTTC. This sequence joins TRBV5-4 and TRBJ2-1, with D possibly matching TRBD1 (6 bases). CDR1 and CDR2 (germline): SGHNT, YYREEE (reference sequence). V was clipped by 10 bases and J by 4 bases, with 24 bases between them. CDR3 length equals 16 residues.

The chain combines TRBV2 with TRBJ1-5; D gene uncertain. The CDR3 is made up of 14 amino acids. V was shortened by 4 bases and J by 5 bases, with 12 bases between the two germline ends. The germline CDR1 and CDR2 sequences are SNHLY and FYNNEI. CDR3 in amino acids: CASSVGGNYQPQHF. The CDR3 region has the DNA TGTGCCAGCAGTGTTGGAGGGAACTATCAGCCCCAGCATTTT.

The V call is TRBV6-5, the J call TRBJ2-3; D is undetermined. CDR1 is MNHEY and CDR2 is SVGAGI in the germline V gene. The CDR3 contains 12 residues. Trimming stripped 6 bases from V and 2 bases from J, with 6 bases between. The CDR3 nucleotides read TGTGCCAGCAGGGATTCCACAGATACGCAGTATTTT. It yields the protein CASRDSTDTQYF.

The chain combines TRBV19 with TRBJ2-5; D is ambiguous. The germline CDR1 and CDR2 sequences are LNHDA and SQIVND (reference sequence). Trimming left V 6 bases short and J 4 bases short, with 15 bases between. The CDR3 is 14 residues long. For the CDR3, the DNA is TGTGCCAGTAGGGCGTCGGCTGCTCGAGAGACCCAGTACTTC. Its protein is CASRASAARETQYF.

This sequence joins TRBV6-5 and TRBJ2-7, with a possible D match to TRBD2 (6 bases). V lost 2 bases to trimming and J lost 4 bases, with 12 bases between them. Germline CDR1 and CDR2: MNHEY and SVGAGI. The CDR3 has 14 residues. The CDR3 coding sequence is TGTGCCAGCAGTTACGGGCAGGAGGGTTACGAGCAGTACTTC. Translated, it gives CASSYGQEGYEQYF.

The chain has TRBV6-1 and TRBJ2-5; D may be TRBD1 or TRBD2 (6 bases each). Trimming removed 4 bases at V and 5 bases at J, with 20 bases between. The germline gives CDR1 MNHNS, CDR2 SASEGT. CDR3 size: 16 residues. DNA of the CDR3: TGTGCCAGCAGTGGGCTGGAGGGGGGCCTTTGGGAGACCCAGTACTTC. Its translation is CASSGLEGGLWETQYF.

This clone was seen a few times. The rearrangement joins TRBV7-3 to TRBJ2-1, with 9 bases matching TRBD1. Germline CDR1 and CDR2: SGHTA and FQGTGA. The CDR3 consists of 15 residues. V lost 5 bases, J lost 8 bases, and 10 bases stayed unmatched. The CDR3 loop is CASSAYGTGSDEQFF. The CDR3 DNA sequence: TGTGCCAGCAGCGCGTACGGGACAGGGTCGGATGAGCAGTTCTTC. Full variable domain (rest looked up from reference TRBV7-3 and TRBJ2-1): GAGVSQTPSNKVTEKGKYVELRCDPISGHTALYWYRQSLGQGPEFLIYFQGTGAADDSGLPNDRFFAVRPEGSVSTLKIQRTERGDSAVYLCASSAYGTGSDEQFFGPGTRLTVL.

The CDR3 is CASSPKHRDSKGQYF. In DNA, the CDR3 is TGTGCCAGTAGTCCCAAGCACCGGGACAGTAAAGGGCAGTACTTC. The chain is built from TRBV19 and TRBJ2-7, with 7 bases matching TRBD1. The CDR3 length is 15 residues. Unmatched junction bases numbered 16, after V lost 5 bases and J lost 9 bases. Germline values: CDR1 LNHDA, CDR2 SQIVND (reference sequence).

This clone was seen a few times. V gene TRBV19 combines with J gene TRBJ1-1, with D possibly being TRBD1 (5 bases). V gave up 7 bases and J gave up 4 bases, with 13 bases separating them. This CDR3 contains 13 residues. Germline V gene data show CDR1 as LNHDA and CDR2 as SQIVND (reference sequence). The CDR3 DNA sequence: TGTGCCAGTAATGGGGCCTTGGTCACTGAAGCTTTCTTT. Translating it yields CASNGALVTEAFF.

V is TRBV9 and J is TRBJ2-5; 9 nucleotides align to TRBD2. The J call may be mistaken, given a closer DNA end match to TRBJ2-7. The CDR3 totals 14 residues. CDR1 is SGDLS, CDR2 YYNGEE, per germline. Here the CDR3 DNA reads TGTGCCAGCACTTCCGGGACTAGCCCATTCGAGCAGTACTTC. It specifies CASTSGTSPFEQYF.

The chain uses TRBV5-1 and TRBJ2-5, with 7 bases that match TRBD1. Germline CDR1 reads SGHRS; CDR2 reads YFSETQ. V shed 1 base and J 9 bases; nucleotides not matched to a gene: 12. The CDR3 is 15 amino acids. The CDR3: CASSLWDSPSRAQYF. Written as DNA, the CDR3 is TGCGCCAGCAGCTTGTGGGACAGCCCTAGCAGGGCCCAGTACTTC.

This chain links TRBV5-6 with TRBJ1-4, with TRBD1 matching 9 bases. This CDR3 is 15 amino acids long. Germline V gene data show CDR1 as SGHDT and CDR2 as YYEEEE. Trimming at V came to 0 bases and at J to 6 bases, leaving 3 bases not matched to a gene. The CDR3 DNA reads TGTGCCAGCAGCTTGGTACAGGGGGCCTATGAAAAACTGTTTTTT. Amino acid sequence: CASSLVQGAYEKLFF.

This clone was recorded once. This chain links TRBV9 with TRBJ2-7; 8 nucleotides agree with TRBD2. This CDR3 comprises 15 residues. The germline gives CDR1 SGDLS, CDR2 YYNGEE. V lost 0 bases and J lost 3; bases outside the gene matches: 5. The CDR3 nucleotides read TGTGCCAGCAGCGTAGATCCTAGCGGGCTCTACGAGCAGTACTTC. It codes for CASSVDPSGLYEQYF.

CDR3 sequence (DNA): TGCGCCAGCAGCTTGGAGGTTCGGGGTAGCACCGGGGAGCTGTTTTTT. It specifies CASSLEVRGSTGELFF. This chain connects TRBV5-1 to TRBJ2-2, with D tentatively TRBD2 (5 bases). The CDR3 spans 16 residues. The germline V gene has CDR1 SGHRS and CDR2 YFSETQ. Trimming removed 0 bases at V and 4 bases at J, with 13 bases between.

The chain combines TRBV4-3 with TRBJ2-1; 7 nucleotides agree with TRBD2. The CDR3 covers 17 residues. J lost 3 bases, V lost 3 bases, and 11 bases had no gene match. Germline V gives CDR1 LGHNA, CDR2 YSLEER. The CDR3 is CASSHRMPSGNYNEQFF. In DNA form, the CDR3 reads TGCGCCAGCAGCCATCGGATGCCTAGCGGCAACTACAATGAGCAGTTCTTC.

The V call is TRBV7-9, the J call TRBJ1-4, with a possible D match to TRBD1 (6 bases). The CDR3 runs 13 residues. CDR1 and CDR2 (germline): SEHNR, FQNEAQ (reference sequence). Trimming stripped 5 bases from V and 8 bases from J, with 12 bases between. CDR3 loop: CASSASGAEKLFF. The CDR3 nucleotides are TGTGCCAGCAGCGCATCAGGGGCCGAAAAACTGTTTTTT.

J is TRBJ2-1 and V is TRBV2; unclear D gene. V lost 7 bases and J lost 0, with 10 bases in between. The CDR3 is 14 amino acids. Germline lookup yields CDR1 SNHLY and CDR2 FYNNEI. The DNA for the CDR3 is TGTGCCAGCACCAGCGTGAGCTCCTACAATGAGCAGTTCTTC. This codes for CASTSVSSYNEQFF.

This clone came up a few times. This rearrangement joins TRBV30 to TRBJ1-5; D is undetermined. There are 16 residues in the CDR3. Germline V gives CDR1 GTSNPN, CDR2 SVGIG (reference sequence). The ends were cut back, 3 bases at V and 0 bases at J, with 15 bases in the middle. The CDR3 protein is CAWRSWQASSNQPQHF. The CDR3 DNA sequence: TGTGCCTGGAGATCTTGGCAGGCATCTAGCAATCAGCCCCAGCATTTT.